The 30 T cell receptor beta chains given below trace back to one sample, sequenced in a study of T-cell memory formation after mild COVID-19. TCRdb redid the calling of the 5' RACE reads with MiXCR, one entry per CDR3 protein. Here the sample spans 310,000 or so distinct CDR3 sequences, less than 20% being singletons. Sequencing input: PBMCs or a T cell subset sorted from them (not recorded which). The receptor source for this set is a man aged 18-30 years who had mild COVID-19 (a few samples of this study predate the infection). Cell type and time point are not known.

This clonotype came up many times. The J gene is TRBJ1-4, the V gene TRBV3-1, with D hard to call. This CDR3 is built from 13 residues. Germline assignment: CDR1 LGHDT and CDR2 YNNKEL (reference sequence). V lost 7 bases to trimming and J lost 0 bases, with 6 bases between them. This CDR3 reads CASKATTNEKLFF. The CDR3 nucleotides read TGTGCCAGCAAGGCCACAACTAATGAAAAACTGTTTTTT.

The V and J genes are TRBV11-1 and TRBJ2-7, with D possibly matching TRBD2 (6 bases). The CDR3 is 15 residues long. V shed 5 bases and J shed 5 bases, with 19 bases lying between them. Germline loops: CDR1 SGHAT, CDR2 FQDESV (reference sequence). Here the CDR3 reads CASSVVRGDLNEQYF. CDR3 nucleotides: TGTGCCAGCAGCGTGGTGCGGGGTGACTTAAACGAGCAGTACTTC.

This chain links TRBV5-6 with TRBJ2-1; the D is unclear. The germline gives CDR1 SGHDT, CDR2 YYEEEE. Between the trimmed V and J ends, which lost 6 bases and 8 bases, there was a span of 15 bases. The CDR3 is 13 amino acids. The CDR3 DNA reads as TGTGCCAGCACACAGACAAGTAGCTATGAGCAGTTCTTC. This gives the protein CASTQTSSYEQFF.

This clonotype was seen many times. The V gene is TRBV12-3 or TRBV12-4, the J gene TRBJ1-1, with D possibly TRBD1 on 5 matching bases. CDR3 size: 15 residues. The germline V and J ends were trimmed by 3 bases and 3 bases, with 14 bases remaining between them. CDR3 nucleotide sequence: TGTGCCAGCAGTTTTTTGGGGGTTGGAGACACTGAAGCTTTCTTT. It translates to CASSFLGVGDTEAFF.

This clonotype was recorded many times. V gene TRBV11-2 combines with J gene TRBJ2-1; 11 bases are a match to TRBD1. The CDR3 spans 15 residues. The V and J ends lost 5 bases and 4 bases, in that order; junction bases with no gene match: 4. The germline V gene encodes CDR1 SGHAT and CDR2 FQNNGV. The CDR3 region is CASSPGQGAYNEQFF. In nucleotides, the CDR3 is TGTGCCAGCAGCCCCGGACAGGGGGCGTACAATGAGCAGTTCTTC.

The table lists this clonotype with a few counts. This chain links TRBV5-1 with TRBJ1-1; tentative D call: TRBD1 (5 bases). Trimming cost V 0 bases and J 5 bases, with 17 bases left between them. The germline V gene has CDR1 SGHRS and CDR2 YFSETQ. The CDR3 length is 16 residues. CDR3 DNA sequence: TGCGCCAGCAGCTTGGCGGAAGGGAGGGGCGGTACTGAAGCTTTCTTT. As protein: CASSLAEGRGGTEAFF.

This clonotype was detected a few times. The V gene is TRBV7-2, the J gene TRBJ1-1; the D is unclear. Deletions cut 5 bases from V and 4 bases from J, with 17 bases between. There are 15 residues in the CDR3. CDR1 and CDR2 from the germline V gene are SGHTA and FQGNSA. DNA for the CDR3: TGTGCCAGCAGCCCGATCCGGGGTACGGGCACTGAAGCTTTCTTT. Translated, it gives CASSPIRGTGTEAFF.

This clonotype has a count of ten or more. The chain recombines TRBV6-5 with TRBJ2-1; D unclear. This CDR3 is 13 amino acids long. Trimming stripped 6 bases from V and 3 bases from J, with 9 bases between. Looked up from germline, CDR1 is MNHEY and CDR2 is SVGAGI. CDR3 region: CASRDQSYNEQFF. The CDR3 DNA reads TGTGCCAGCAGGGATCAGAGCTACAATGAGCAGTTCTTC.

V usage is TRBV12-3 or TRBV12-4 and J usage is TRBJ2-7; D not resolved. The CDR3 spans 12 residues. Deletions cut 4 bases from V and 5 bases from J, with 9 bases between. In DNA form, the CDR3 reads TGTGCCAGCAGTTCCTACATGGACGAGCAGTACTTC. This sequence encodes CASSSYMDEQYF.

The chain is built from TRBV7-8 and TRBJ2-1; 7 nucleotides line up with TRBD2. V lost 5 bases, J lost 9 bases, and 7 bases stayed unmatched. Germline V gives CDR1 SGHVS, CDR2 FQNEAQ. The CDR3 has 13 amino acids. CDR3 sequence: CASSVSTSLEQFF. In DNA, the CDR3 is TGTGCCAGCAGCGTCTCGACTAGCCTTGAGCAGTTCTTC.

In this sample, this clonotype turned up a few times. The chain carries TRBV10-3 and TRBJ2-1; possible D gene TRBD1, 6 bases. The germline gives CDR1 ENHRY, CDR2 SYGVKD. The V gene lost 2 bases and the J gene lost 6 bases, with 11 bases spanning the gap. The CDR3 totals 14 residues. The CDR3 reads CAISEQGGTNEQFF. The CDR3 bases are TGTGCCATCAGTGAGCAAGGGGGTACCAATGAGCAGTTCTTC.

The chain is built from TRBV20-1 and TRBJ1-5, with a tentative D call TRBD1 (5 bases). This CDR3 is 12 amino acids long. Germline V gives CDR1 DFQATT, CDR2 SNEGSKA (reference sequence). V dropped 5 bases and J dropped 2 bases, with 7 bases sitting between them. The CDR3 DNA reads TGCAGTGCTCTCAGGGGCAATCAGCCCCAGCATTTT. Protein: CSALRGNQPQHF.

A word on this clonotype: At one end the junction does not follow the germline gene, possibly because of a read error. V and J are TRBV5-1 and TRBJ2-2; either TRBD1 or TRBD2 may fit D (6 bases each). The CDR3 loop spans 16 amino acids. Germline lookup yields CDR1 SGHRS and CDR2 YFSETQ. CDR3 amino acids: CASSLVGGKNTGEMFF. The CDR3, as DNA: TGCGCCAGCAGCTTGGTGGGGGGCAAGAACACCGGGGAGATGTTTTTT.

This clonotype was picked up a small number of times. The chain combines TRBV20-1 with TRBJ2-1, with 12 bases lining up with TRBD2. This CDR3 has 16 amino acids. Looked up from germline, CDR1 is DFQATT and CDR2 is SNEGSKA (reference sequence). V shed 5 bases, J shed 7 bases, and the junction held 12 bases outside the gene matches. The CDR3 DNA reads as TGCAGTGCTCAAATTCTAGCGGGGGGGCCTCGTAATGAGCAGTTCTTC. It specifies CSAQILAGGPRNEQFF.

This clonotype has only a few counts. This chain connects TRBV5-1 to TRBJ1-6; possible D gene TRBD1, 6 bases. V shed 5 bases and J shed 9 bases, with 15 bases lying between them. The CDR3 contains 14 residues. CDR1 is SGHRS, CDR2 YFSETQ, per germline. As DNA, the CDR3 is TGCGCCAGCAGTACTGAGACACAGGGTTCACCCCTCCACTTT. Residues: CASSTETQGSPLHF.

The CDR3 region is CASSLSDRPNEQFF. The CDR3, as DNA: TGTGCCAGCAGCTTGTCTGACAGGCCCAATGAGCAGTTCTTC. The genes are TRBV5-5 and TRBJ2-1, with D perhaps matching TRBD1 (6 bases). The V end lost 1 base, the J end lost 6 bases, and 11 bases lay between the germline ends. This CDR3 has 14 amino acids. CDR1 and CDR2 (germline): SGHKS, YYEKEE (reference sequence).

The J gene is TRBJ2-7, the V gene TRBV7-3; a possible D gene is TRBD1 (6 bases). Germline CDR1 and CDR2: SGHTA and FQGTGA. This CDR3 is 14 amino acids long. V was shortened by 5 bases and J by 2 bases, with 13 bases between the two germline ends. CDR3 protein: CASSTTGTTYEQYV. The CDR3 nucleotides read TGTGCCAGCAGCACGACAGGTACTACCTACGAGCAGTACGTC.

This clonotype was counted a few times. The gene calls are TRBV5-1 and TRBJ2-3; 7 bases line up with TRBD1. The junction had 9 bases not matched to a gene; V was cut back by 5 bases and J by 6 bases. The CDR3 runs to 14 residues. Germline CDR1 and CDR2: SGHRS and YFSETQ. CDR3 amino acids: CASSSTGTADTQYF. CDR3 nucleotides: TGCGCCAGCAGTTCTACCGGGACAGCGGATACGCAGTATTTT.

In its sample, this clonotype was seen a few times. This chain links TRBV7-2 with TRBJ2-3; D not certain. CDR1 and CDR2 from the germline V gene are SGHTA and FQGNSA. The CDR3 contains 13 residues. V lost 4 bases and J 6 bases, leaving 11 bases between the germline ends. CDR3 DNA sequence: TGTGCCAGCAGCTCCGTCGTGCGTGATACGCAGTATTTT. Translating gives CASSSVVRDTQYF.

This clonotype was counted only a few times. The CDR3 nucleotides read TGTGCCAGCAGCCCTAAGGGCGGCGGGGGCACAGATACGCAGTATTTT. This translates into CASSPKGGGGTDTQYF. The rearrangement joins TRBV7-3 to TRBJ2-3, with D maybe TRBD2 (6 bases). This CDR3 is 16 amino acids long. Germline values: CDR1 SGHTA, CDR2 FQGTGA. The ends were cut back, 5 bases at V and 1 base at J, with 16 bases in the middle.

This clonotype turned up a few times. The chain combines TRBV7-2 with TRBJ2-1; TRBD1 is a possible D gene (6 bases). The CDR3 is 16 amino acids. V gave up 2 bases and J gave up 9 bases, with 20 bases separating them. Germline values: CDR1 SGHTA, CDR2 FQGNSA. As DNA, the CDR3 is TGTGCCAGCAGCTTAAGGCAGGGGACGAGTCATGGTGAGCAGTTCTTC. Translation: CASSLRQGTSHGEQFF.

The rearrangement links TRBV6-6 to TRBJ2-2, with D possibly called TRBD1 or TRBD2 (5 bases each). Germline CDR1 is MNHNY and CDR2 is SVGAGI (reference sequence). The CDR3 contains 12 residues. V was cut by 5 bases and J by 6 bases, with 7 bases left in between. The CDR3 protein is CASSGGAGELFF. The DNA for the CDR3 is TGTGCCAGCAGTGGGGGTGCCGGGGAGCTGTTTTTT.

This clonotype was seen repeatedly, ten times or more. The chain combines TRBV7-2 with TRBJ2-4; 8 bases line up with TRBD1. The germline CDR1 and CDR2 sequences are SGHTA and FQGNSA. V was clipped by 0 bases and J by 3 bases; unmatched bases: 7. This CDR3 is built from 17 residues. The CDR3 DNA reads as TGTGCCAGCAGCTTAGCGCAAGGACAGGGAGTCAAAAACATTCAGTACTTC. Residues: CASSLAQGQGVKNIQYF.

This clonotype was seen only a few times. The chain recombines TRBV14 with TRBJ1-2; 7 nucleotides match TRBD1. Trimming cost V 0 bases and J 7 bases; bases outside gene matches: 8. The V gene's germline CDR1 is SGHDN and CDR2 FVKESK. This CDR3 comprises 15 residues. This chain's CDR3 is CASSQDWEGALGYTF. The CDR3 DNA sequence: TGTGCCAGCAGCCAAGATTGGGAGGGGGCCCTTGGCTACACCTTC.

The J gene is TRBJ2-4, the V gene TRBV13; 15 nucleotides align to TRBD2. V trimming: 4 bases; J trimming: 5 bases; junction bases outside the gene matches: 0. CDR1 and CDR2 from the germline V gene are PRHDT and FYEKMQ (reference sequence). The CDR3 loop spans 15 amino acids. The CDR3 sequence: CASSWTSGGENIQYF. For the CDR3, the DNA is TGTGCCAGCAGCTGGACTAGCGGGGGGGAAAACATTCAGTACTTC.

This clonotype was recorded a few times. Here the CDR3 reads CAISTDIVGLEQYF. CDR3 DNA: TGTGCCATCAGTACGGACATTGTGGGGCTCGAGCAGTACTTC. This sequence joins TRBV10-3 and TRBJ2-7; weak D call: TRBD1 (5 bases). In germline, CDR1 is ENHRY, CDR2 SYGVKD. The CDR3 consists of 14 residues. V was trimmed by 5 bases and J by 6 bases, leaving 17 bases between them.

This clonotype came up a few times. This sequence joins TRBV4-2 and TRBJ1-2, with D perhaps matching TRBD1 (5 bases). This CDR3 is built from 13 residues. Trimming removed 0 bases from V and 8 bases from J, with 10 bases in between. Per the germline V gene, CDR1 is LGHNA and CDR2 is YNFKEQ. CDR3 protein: CASSQDGGGGYTF. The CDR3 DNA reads TGTGCCAGCAGCCAAGATGGGGGTGGCGGCTACACCTTC.

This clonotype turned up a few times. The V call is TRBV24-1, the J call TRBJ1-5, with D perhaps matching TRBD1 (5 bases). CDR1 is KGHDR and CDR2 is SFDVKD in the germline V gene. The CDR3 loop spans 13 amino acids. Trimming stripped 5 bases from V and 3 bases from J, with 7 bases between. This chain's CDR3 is CATSGQTNQPQHF. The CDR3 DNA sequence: TGTGCCACCAGTGGACAGACCAATCAGCCCCAGCATTTT.

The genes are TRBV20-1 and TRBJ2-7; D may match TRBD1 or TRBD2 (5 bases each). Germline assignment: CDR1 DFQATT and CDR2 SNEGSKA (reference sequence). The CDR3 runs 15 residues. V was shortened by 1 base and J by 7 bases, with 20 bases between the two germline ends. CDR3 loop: CSARVQGRRLGEQYF. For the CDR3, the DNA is TGCAGTGCTAGAGTGCAGGGACGGCGGTTGGGGGAGCAGTACTTC.

The CDR3 protein is CASSTTGAEQYV. For the CDR3, the DNA is TGTGCCAGCAGTACTACAGGGGCTGAGCAGTACGTC. This rearrangement joins TRBV6-2 or TRBV6-3 to TRBJ2-7, with 7 nucleotides matching TRBD1. CDR3 length: 12 amino acids. Germline values: CDR1 MNHEY, CDR2 SVGEGT. V was pared by 5 bases and J by 7 bases, with 5 bases of the junction left unmatched.